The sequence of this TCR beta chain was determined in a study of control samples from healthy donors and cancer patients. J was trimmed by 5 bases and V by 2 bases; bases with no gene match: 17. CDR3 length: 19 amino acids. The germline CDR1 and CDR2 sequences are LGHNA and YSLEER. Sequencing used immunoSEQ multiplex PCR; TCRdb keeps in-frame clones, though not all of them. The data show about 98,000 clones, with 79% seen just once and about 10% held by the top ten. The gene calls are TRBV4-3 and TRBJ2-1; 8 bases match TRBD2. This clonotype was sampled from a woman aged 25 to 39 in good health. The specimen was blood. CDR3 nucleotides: TGCGCCAGCAGCCAACCCGTCCCTAGATCGGGGGGGGGAAACAATGAGCAGTTCTTC. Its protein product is CASSQPVPRSGGGNNEQFF.